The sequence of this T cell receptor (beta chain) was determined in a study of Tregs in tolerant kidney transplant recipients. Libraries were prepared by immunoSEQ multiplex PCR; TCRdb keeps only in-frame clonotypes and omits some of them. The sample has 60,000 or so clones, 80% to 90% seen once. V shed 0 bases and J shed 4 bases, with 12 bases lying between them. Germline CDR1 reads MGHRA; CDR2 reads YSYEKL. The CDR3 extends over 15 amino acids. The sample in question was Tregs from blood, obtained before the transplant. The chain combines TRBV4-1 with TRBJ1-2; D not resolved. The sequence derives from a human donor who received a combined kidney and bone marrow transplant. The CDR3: CASSQDRRLTYGYTF. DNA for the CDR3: TGCGCCAGCAGCCAAGATCGGCGGCTAACCTATGGCTACACCTTC.